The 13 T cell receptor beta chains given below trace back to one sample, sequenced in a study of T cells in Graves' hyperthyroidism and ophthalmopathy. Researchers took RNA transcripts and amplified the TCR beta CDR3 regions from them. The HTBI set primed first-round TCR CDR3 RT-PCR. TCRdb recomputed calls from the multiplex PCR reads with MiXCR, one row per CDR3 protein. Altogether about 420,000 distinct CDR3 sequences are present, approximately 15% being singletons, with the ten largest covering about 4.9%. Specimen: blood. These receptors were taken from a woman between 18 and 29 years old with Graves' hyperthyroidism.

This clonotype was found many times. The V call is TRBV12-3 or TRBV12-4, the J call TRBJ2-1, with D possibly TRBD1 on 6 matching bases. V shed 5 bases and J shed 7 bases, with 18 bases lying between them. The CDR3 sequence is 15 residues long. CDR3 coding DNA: TGTGCCAGCAGTCCGTCGGGACACCCAGGGAATGAGCAGTTCTTC. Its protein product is CASSPSGHPGNEQFF.

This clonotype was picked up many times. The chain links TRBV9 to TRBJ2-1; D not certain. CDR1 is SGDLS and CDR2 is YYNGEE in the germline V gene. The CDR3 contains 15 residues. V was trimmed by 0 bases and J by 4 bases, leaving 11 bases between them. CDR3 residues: CASSVDRSWYNEQFF. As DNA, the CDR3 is TGTGCCAGCAGCGTAGATCGGTCGTGGTACAATGAGCAGTTCTTC.

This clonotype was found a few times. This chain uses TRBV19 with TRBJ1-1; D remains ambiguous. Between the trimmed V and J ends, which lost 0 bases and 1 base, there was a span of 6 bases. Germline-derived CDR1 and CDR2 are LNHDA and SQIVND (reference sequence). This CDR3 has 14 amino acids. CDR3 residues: CASSIDSRNTEAFF. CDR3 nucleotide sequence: TGTGCCAGTAGTATAGATTCAAGGAACACTGAAGCTTTCTTT. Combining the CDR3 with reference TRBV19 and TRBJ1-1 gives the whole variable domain DGGITQSPKYLFRKEGQNVTLSCEQNLNHDAMYWYRQDPGQGLRLIYYSQIVNDFQKGDIAEGYSVSREKKESFPLTVTSAQKNPTAFYLCASSIDSRNTEAFFGQGTRLTVV.

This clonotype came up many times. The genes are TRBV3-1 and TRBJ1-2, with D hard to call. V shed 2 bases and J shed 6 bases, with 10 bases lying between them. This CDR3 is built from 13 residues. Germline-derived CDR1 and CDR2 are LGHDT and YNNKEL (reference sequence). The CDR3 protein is CASSQRSSDGYTF. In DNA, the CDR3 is TGTGCCAGCAGCCAAAGGAGTTCGGATGGCTACACCTTC.

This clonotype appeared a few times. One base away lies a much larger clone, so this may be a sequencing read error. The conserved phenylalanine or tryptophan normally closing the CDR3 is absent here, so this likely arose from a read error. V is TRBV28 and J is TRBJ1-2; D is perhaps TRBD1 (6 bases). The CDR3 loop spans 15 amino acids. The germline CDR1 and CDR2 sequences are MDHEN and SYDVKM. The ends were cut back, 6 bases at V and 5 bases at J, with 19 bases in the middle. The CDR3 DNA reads TGTGCCAGCAGGACGATGTGGGGGCGTACTTATGGCTACACCCTC. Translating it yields CASRTMWGRTYGYTL.

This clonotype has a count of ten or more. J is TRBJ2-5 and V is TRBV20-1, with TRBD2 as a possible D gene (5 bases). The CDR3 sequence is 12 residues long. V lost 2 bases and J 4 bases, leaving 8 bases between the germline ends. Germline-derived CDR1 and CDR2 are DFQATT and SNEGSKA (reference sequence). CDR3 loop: CSARLAGETQYF. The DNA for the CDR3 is TGCAGTGCTAGACTAGCCGGAGAGACCCAGTACTTC.

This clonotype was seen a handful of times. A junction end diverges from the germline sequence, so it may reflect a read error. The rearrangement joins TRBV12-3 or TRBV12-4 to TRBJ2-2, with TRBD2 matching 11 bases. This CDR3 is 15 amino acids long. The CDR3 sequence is CTSSVSGRGAGELFF. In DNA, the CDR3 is TGTACCAGCAGTGTTAGCGGGAGGGGAGCCGGGGAGCTGTTTTTT.

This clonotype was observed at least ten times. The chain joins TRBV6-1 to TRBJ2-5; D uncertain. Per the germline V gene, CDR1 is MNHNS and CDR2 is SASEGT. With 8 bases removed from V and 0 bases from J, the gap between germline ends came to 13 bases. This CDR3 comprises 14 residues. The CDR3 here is CASEPSRYQETQYF. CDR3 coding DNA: TGTGCCAGCGAGCCCTCCCGGTACCAAGAGACCCAGTACTTC.

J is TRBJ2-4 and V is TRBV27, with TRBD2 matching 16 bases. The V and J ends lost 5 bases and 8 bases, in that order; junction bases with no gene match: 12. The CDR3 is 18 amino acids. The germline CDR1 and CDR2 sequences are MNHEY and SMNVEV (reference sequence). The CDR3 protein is CASSPRLGLAGGGYIQYF. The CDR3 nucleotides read TGTGCCAGCAGTCCAAGGTTGGGACTAGCGGGAGGGGGATACATTCAGTACTTC.

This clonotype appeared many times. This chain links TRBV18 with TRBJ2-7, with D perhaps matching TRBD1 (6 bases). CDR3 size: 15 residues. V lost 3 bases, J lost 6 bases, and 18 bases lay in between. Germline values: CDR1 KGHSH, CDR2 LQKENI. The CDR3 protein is CASSPESGQGGEQYF. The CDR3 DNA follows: TGTGCCAGCTCACCGGAATCGGGACAAGGCGGCGAGCAGTACTTC.

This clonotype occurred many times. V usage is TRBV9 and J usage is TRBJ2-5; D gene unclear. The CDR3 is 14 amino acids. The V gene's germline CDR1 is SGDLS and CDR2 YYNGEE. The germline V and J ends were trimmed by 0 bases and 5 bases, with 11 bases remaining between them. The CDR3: CASSVGSRLETQYF. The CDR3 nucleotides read TGTGCCAGCAGCGTAGGTTCCAGACTGGAGACCCAGTACTTC.

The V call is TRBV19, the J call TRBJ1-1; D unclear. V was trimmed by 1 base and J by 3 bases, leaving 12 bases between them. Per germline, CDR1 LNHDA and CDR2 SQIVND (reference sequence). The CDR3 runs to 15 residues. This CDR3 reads CASSIVSKSYTEAFF. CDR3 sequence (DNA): TGTGCCAGTAGTATAGTATCCAAATCGTACACTGAAGCTTTCTTT.

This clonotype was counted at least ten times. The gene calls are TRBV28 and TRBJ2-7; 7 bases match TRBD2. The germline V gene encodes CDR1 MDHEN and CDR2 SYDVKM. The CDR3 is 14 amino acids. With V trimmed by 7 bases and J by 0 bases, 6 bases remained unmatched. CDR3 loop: CASTTGLPSYEQYF. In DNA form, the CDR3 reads TGTGCCAGCACCACGGGACTACCCTCCTACGAGCAGTACTTC. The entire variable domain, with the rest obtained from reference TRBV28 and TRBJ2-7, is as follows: DVKVTQSSRYLVKRTGEKVFLECVQDMDHENMFWYRQDPGLGLRLIYFSYDVKMKEKGDIPEGYSVSREKKERFSLILESASTNQTSMYLCASTTGLPSYEQYFGPGTRLTVT.